The 9 T cell receptor beta chains listed next were all sequenced from one sample in a study of blood T cell repertoires in COVID-19. TCRdb keeps only in-frame clones here, not all; method: immunoSEQ multiplex PCR. The table has roughly 220,000 clones, less than 90% seen once. The sample was peripheral blood. These receptors were collected from a man between 25 and 39 years old with active or convalescent COVID-19.

Only a few counts were recorded for this clone. The chain recombines TRBV7-9 with TRBJ1-1, with a weak D call TRBD1 (5 bases). Per germline, CDR1 SEHNR and CDR2 FQNEAQ (reference sequence). V was trimmed by 1 base and J by 4 bases, leaving 7 bases between them. The CDR3 has 13 amino acids. CDR3 in amino acids: CASSLEGSTEAFF. DNA of the CDR3: TGTGCCAGCAGCTTAGAGGGGTCCACTGAAGCTTTCTTT.

The rearrangement links TRBV6-6 to TRBJ2-1, with 8 bases lining up with TRBD2. CDR3 length: 16 amino acids. Losses at the gene ends were 2 bases for V and 2 bases for J; bases not matched to a gene: 5. Per the germline V gene, CDR1 is MNHNY and CDR2 is SVGAGI (reference sequence). The CDR3 region has the DNA TGTGCCAGCAGTTACGCAGCGGGAGTTGCCTACAATGAGCAGTTCTTC. It specifies CASSYAAGVAYNEQFF.

The sample holds a few counts of this clone. The chain recombines TRBV5-1 with TRBJ1-2; D gene uncertain. The CDR3 totals 12 residues. The V and J ends lost 1 base and 5 bases respectively, with 6 bases between them. The germline CDR1 and CDR2 sequences are SGHRS and YFSETQ. The CDR3 sequence: CASSLSGYGYTF. Written as DNA, the CDR3 is TGCGCCAGCAGCTTGTCCGGGTATGGCTACACCTTC.

This chain uses TRBV2 with TRBJ1-4; D unresolved. Germline V lookup: CDR1 SNHLY, CDR2 FYNNEI. This CDR3 has 13 residues. Trimming pared 3 bases from V and 8 bases from J, leaving 10 bases between. The CDR3 DNA follows: TGTGCCAGCAGTGATGGTCTACGGGAAAAACTGTTTTTT. Amino acid sequence: CASSDGLREKLFF.

The rearrangement links TRBV11-2 to TRBJ1-1, with 8 bases matching TRBD1. The CDR3 runs to 14 residues. Germline-derived CDR1 and CDR2 are SGHAT and FQNNGV. V gave up 5 bases and J gave up 8 bases; unmatched junction bases: 10. CDR3 protein: CASSPIGTGEEAFF. CDR3 in DNA: TGTGCCAGCAGCCCAATAGGGACAGGAGAAGAAGCTTTCTTT.

V gene TRBV9 combines with J gene TRBJ2-1; 8 bases align to TRBD1. The V gene end was trimmed by 4 bases and the J gene end by 0 bases; junction bases not matched to a gene: 6. The CDR3 sequence is 16 residues long. Germline CDR1 SGDLS, CDR2 YYNGEE. The CDR3 region is CASSPRTGNSYNEQFF. DNA of the CDR3: TGTGCCAGCAGCCCCCGGACAGGGAACTCCTACAATGAGCAGTTCTTC.

The chain couples TRBV2 to TRBJ1-5; TRBD1 aligns across 9 bases. After removal of 6 bases from V and 4 bases from J, the junction contained 4 bases not matched to a gene. Germline CDR1 and CDR2: SNHLY and FYNNEI. The CDR3 is 14 residues long. CDR3 loop: CASRRDRGNQPQHF. As DNA, the CDR3 is TGTGCCAGCAGGAGAGACAGGGGGAATCAGCCCCAGCATTTT.

J is TRBJ1-2 and V is TRBV4-1; D remains unclear. The V end was cut by 0 bases, the J end by 8 bases, with 16 bases between. CDR3 length: 15 residues. CDR1 is MGHRA, CDR2 YSYEKL, per germline. CDR3 DNA: TGCGCCAGCAGCCAAGATGGAGGGATCGTGAGAGGCTACACCTTC. It is translated as CASSQDGGIVRGYTF.

This clone showed up just once. The rearrangement joins TRBV15 to TRBJ2-5; the D is unclear. Germline V gene lookup returns CDR1 LNHNV and CDR2 YYDKDF (reference sequence). The CDR3 loop spans 12 amino acids. Trimming pared 2 bases from V and 4 bases from J, leaving 5 bases between. This CDR3 is CATSRLGETQYF. In DNA form, the CDR3 reads TGTGCCACCAGCAGACTAGGAGAGACCCAGTACTTC.